The T cell receptor beta chain described here comes from a study of T cells in women clearing cervical HPV infection. Study-level information: Only a few women had HLA typing results available.

Data came from immunoSEQ multiplex PCR; TCRdb stores just in-frame clones and leaves some out. This sample's table has 42,000 or so clones. As concerns this clone: The CDR3 end lies 3 residues beyond the end of the read and is filled in from the germline J gene.

CDR3 length equals 15 residues. Germline assignment: CDR1 MNHNS and CDR2 SASEGT. V dropped 4 bases and J dropped 3; count of bases not matched to a gene: 9. The TCR sequence derives from a woman aged 18 to 75 with a cervical HPV16 infection that either progressed to CIN3+ or cleared (not recorded which). Input material: blood buffy coat. V is TRBV6-1 and J is TRBJ2-7; TRBD2 agrees at 7 bases. The CDR3 is CASSAISGIFYEQYF. CDR3 DNA, as far as it was read: TGTGCCAGCAGTGCTATCAGCGGGATTTTCTACGAG.